The 10 T cell receptor beta chains presented below share a single source sample, sequenced in a study of CD8 T cells in Susac syndrome. A quantity of roughly 0.5 to 1 ug RNA underwent reverse transcription using random hexamers. TCRdb fed the immunoSEQ multiplex PCR reads into MiXCR, producing one record per CDR3 protein. The sample holds roughly 190,000 distinct CDR3 sequences, approximately 95% seen once. What was sequenced was CD8+ T cells from PBMCs. The receptors shown here come from a human donor with Susac syndrome.

CDR3 nucleotides: TGTGCCAGCAGCTATATGGACAGGGAATTCAATGAGCAGTTCTTC. Residues: CASSYMDREFNEQFF. The chain uses TRBV7-9 and TRBJ2-1; 8 nucleotides line up with TRBD1. Per germline, CDR1 SEHNR and CDR2 FQNEAQ (reference sequence). The CDR3 is 15 amino acids. Losses at the gene ends were 4 bases for V and 6 bases for J; bases not matched to a gene: 8.

The genes are TRBV20-1 and TRBJ1-1, with D hard to call. Between the trimmed V and J ends, which lost 0 bases and 1 base, there was a span of 6 bases. CDR1 is DFQATT, CDR2 SNEGSKA, per germline (reference sequence). CDR3 size: 13 residues. CDR3 coding DNA: TGCAGTGCTAGAGAGGTTACGAACACTGAAGCTTTCTTT. Its protein product is CSAREVTNTEAFF.

This chain joins TRBV4-1 and TRBJ1-2; D call uncertain. Trimming left V 4 bases short and J 5 bases short, with 14 bases between. This CDR3 is built from 14 residues. CDR1 MGHRA and CDR2 YSYEKL come from the germline V gene. The DNA for the CDR3 is TGCGCCAGCAGCCTAGACGGCAAGCCTTATGGCTACACCTTC. Protein product: CASSLDGKPYGYTF.

This chain connects TRBV28 to TRBJ2-3; 7 bases fit TRBD1. The junction had 10 bases not matched to a gene; V was cut back by 5 bases and J by 2 bases. There are 16 residues in the CDR3. Germline CDR1 MDHEN, CDR2 SYDVKM. CDR3 DNA: TGTGCCAGCAGTCGAGGGGGCGAGCATAACACAGATACGCAGTATTTT. It encodes CASSRGGEHNTDTQYF.

The chain uses TRBV5-6 and TRBJ2-4; the D gene could be TRBD1 or TRBD2 (6 bases each). The CDR3 contains 16 residues. The ends were cut back, 0 bases at V and 1 base at J, with 11 bases in the middle. The V gene's germline CDR1 is SGHDT and CDR2 YYEEEE. As DNA, the CDR3 is TGTGCCAGCAGCTTGGAAGTCGGGGGCGCCAAAAACATTCAGTACTTC. Amino acids: CASSLEVGGAKNIQYF. Full variable domain (remainder filled in from reference TRBV5-6 and TRBJ2-4): DAGVTQSPTHLIKTRGQQVTLRCSPKSGHDTVSWYQQALGQGPQFIFQYYEEEERQRGNFPDRFSGHQFPNYSSELNVNALLLGDSALYLCASSLEVGGAKNIQYFGAGTRLSVL.

The V gene is TRBV27, the J gene TRBJ1-2, with 10 bases identical to TRBD1. With 3 bases clipped from V and 4 bases from J, the junction kept 8 bases outside the gene matches. Germline CDR1 and CDR2: MNHEY and SMNVEV (reference sequence). CDR3 size: 16 residues. The CDR3 sequence: CASSFRGQGRIYGYTF. The CDR3, as DNA: TGTGCCAGCAGTTTTCGGGGACAGGGGCGAATCTATGGCTACACCTTC.

The chain couples TRBV29-1 to TRBJ2-1; TRBD1 agrees at 9 bases. In germline, CDR1 is SQVTM, CDR2 ANQGSEA. V lost 3 bases and J lost 10; bases outside the gene matches: 7. The CDR3 extends over 13 amino acids. The CDR3 is CSVEGQGHGEQFF. In DNA form, the CDR3 reads TGCAGCGTTGAGGGACAGGGCCATGGCGAGCAGTTCTTC.

The rearrangement joins TRBV29-1 to TRBJ1-1; D is ambiguous. Trimming pared 7 bases from V and 3 bases from J, leaving 9 bases between. The CDR3 is 11 residues long. From germline, CDR1 is SQVTM and CDR2 ANQGSEA. The CDR3 reads CSANTDTEAFF. DNA of the CDR3: TGCAGCGCCAACACCGACACTGAAGCTTTCTTT.

This chain uses TRBV5-1 with TRBJ1-1; TRBD1 aligns across 8 bases. Looked up from germline, CDR1 is SGHRS and CDR2 is YFSETQ. This CDR3 spans 14 amino acids. The junction had 7 bases not matched to a gene; V was cut back by 4 bases and J by 5 bases. The chain's CDR3 is CASSGGQAGTEAFF. The CDR3 DNA sequence: TGCGCCAGCAGCGGGGGACAGGCCGGGACTGAAGCTTTCTTT.

V usage is TRBV9 and J usage is TRBJ2-3, with 10 nucleotides matching TRBD2. Germline CDR1 and CDR2: SGDLS and YYNGEE. The V segment lost 0 bases and the J segment 4 bases; nucleotides outside the gene matches: 8. The CDR3 has 17 residues. CDR3 nucleotide sequence: TGTGCCAGCAGCGTAGAGGGAGGAGGACTAGCGGCAGATACGCAGTATTTT. This encodes CASSVEGGGLAADTQYF. Full variable domain (outside the CDR3, taken from reference TRBV9 and TRBJ2-3): DSGVTQTPKHLITATGQRVTLRCSPRSGDLSVYWYQQSLDQGLQFLIQYYNGEERAKGNILERFSAQQFPDLHSELNLSSLELGDSALYFCASSVEGGGLAADTQYFGPGTRLTVL.